This TCR beta chain originates from a study of cytotoxic CD8 clonotypes in ibrutinib-treated CLL (dated by TCRdb to about 2021). About the full investigation: In this cohort, around 14 patients were treatment-naive and about ten were relapsed/refractory, while some 18 had unmutated IGHV. Responses were partial in 24 patients and complete in 2; after median approximately 67 months follow-up, about 14 stayed in remission and 12 progressed. Samples at response were collected after a median of roughly 13 months of treatment, with a range of about 6 to 36 months. On average, each sample had approximately 280,000 productive templates and tens of thousands of productive rearrangements. Longitudinal samples were obtainable from about 30% of the 86 participants in the trial. Cryopreserved peripheral blood mononuclear cells were obtained prior to treatment, at the time of response, and at either disease progression or sustained remission. Every remission and progressive disease sample was obtained while ibrutinib was still being received by the patients.

Findings and caveats that apply to the study as a whole: Sustained-remission and progressing patients did not have matched sampling times, and lymph node repertoires were not examined. Baseline clonality exceeded that of age-matched healthy donors and correlated strongly with circulating CD8+ T-cell counts. Public clonotypes were rare and either contracted or stayed stable during treatment, and the rise in clonality at ibrutinib response reflected the expansion of private clonotypes. Clonality increased at ibrutinib response, stayed stable in sustained remission, and fell back toward baseline at progression.

A word on this clone: No antigen is known for it. Base quality data are lacking; no much larger clone is found one base away.

From the cysteine through the phenylalanine, the CDR3 covers 13 amino acids. Only the CDR3 region is kept as DNA, spanning 39 bases read in frame from base 1. The junction shows trimming of 4 bases on V and 4 bases on J, plus 11 bases between the germline ends. Taken from the germline V gene (reference sequence), the CDR1 and CDR2 loops are LNHNV and YYDKDF. Each clonotype received, on average, around 10x coverage in deep resolution sequencing performed on a MiSeq, where the target depth lay between 1 in 1 million and 1 in 200,000 T cells. TCR beta libraries were generated with the immunoSEQ hsTCRB Kit. Per the authors' processing: The data were analyzed with ImmunoSEQ Analyzer and ImmunoSEQ Data Assistant, and V, D and J gene assignments followed IMGT definitions. Clonality, which ranges from 0 to 1, was calculated as one minus the normalized Shannon entropy of productive rearrangement frequencies. Only overrepresented clonotypes making up at least 0.05% of the repertoire of each patient were included in the public clonotype analysis. Repertoires from about a dozen age-matched healthy donors in immuneACCESS were used as clonality controls. TCRdb mirrors the immuneACCESS table, restricted to in-frame sequences. Some clones are absent from its copies; in checked studies, under half trace to an unresolved V gene, and the reason for the others is unknown. D and trimming were read from the DNA, whereas the V and J calls and clone size are those reported in that table. Within this sample are approximately 60,000 clones, with around 52% of them counted one time only. The ten most abundant clones make up more than 20% of the sample.

Sample time point, as interpreted from the label and publication: progressive disease on ibrutinib. Roughly 2.2 micrograms of genomic DNA were extracted from cryopreserved PBMCs for TCR beta library preparation. Longitudinal blood samples from CLL patients receiving ibrutinib monotherapy were subjected to high-throughput TCR beta sequencing. The patients were enrolled in a single-center, open-label phase 2 trial of ibrutinib monotherapy. The specimen was PBMCs, collected at disease progression, from a patient treated with ibrutinib. The V and J segments used are TRBV15 and TRBJ2-7; no D gene call is confident. The TCR was taken from a human donor with chronic lymphocytic leukemia. The CDR3 reads CATSNSNLYEQYF. The nucleotides read TGTGCCACCAGCAACTCGAACTTGTACGAGCAGTACTTC.